The 15 T cell receptor beta chains in this list originate from one sample, sequenced in a study of OX40 agonist ivuxolimab in advanced cancers. TCRdb keeps only in-frame clones here, not all; method: immunoSEQ multiplex PCR. The sample lists fewer than 90,000 clones, 85% to 95% occurring once. The specimen comprised CD4+ or CD8+ T cells sorted from blood, sampled in a trial of the OX40 agonist ivuxolimab. The source is an adult with an advanced solid tumor such as melanoma, head and neck, liver or kidney cancer.

V and J are TRBV18 and TRBJ1-1, with no clear D. The CDR3 runs 15 residues. The V end was cut by 2 bases, the J end by 1 base, with 11 bases between. Germline values: CDR1 KGHSH, CDR2 LQKENI. This CDR3 is CASSPDQFENTEAFF. For the CDR3, the DNA is TGTGCCAGCTCACCAGATCAGTTTGAGAACACTGAAGCTTTCTTT.

V is TRBV7-2 and J is TRBJ1-1; D might be TRBD1 (5 bases). Germline CDR1 reads SGHTA; CDR2 reads FQGNSA. Trimming took 5 bases from V and 5 from J, leaving 15 bases between them. The CDR3 extends over 14 amino acids. CDR3 nucleotide sequence: TGTGCCAGCAGCCCGAGGGGCGCGGGTACTGAAGCTTTCTTT. Protein: CASSPRGAGTEAFF.

This clone was recorded once. The chain links TRBV5-1 to TRBJ1-1, with D unclear. Germline loops: CDR1 SGHRS, CDR2 YFSETQ. The CDR3 loop spans 13 amino acids. V lost 8 bases, J lost 0 bases, and 11 bases lay in between. CDR3 coding DNA: TGCGCCAGTTCTTTGAGGGTGAACACTGAAGCTTTCTTT. Protein product: CASSLRVNTEAFF.

This rearrangement joins TRBV19 to TRBJ2-1; 9 bases agree with TRBD1. V was pared by 4 bases and J by 8 bases, with 9 bases of the junction left unmatched. This CDR3 spans 15 amino acids. Germline-derived CDR1 and CDR2 are LNHDA and SQIVND (reference sequence). CDR3 amino acids: CASSKRTGVKDEQFF. The DNA of the CDR3 is TGTGCCAGTAGTAAGCGGACAGGGGTGAAGGATGAGCAGTTCTTC.

The gene calls are TRBV7-8 and TRBJ1-2; 7 nucleotides align to TRBD1. From germline, CDR1 is SGHVS and CDR2 FQNEAQ. V lost 5 bases, J lost 2 bases, and 5 bases stayed unmatched. The CDR3 spans 14 residues. The DNA of the CDR3 is TGTGCCAGCAGCACCTCGGGACAGAACTATGGCTACACCTTC. The encoded protein is CASSTSGQNYGYTF.

The rearrangement joins TRBV20-1 to TRBJ2-3, with D unclear. The CDR3 loop spans 11 amino acids. In germline, CDR1 is DFQATT, CDR2 SNEGSKA (reference sequence). Trimming took 6 bases from V and 9 from J, leaving 13 bases between them. CDR3 in amino acids: CSAQGSGTQYF. Here the CDR3 DNA reads TGCAGTGCCCAAGGGTCTGGCACGCAGTATTTT.

The sample holds one count of this clone. V is TRBV19 and J is TRBJ2-2; TRBD2 matches at 9 bases. Germline V gives CDR1 LNHDA, CDR2 SQIVND (reference sequence). The CDR3 is 15 residues long. The junction had 8 bases not matched to a gene; V was cut back by 4 bases and J by 8 bases. The CDR3 is CASSRGTSTWGELFF. CDR3 sequence (DNA): TGTGCCAGTAGTAGGGGGACTAGCACCTGGGGGGAGCTGTTTTTT.

CDR3 residues: CASSLPGGDSEQYF. In DNA, the CDR3 is TGTGCCAGCAGCCTGCCCGGGGGGGACTCCGAGCAGTACTTC. The chain couples TRBV5-6 to TRBJ2-7, with TRBD2 matching 8 bases. Losses at the gene ends were 4 bases for V and 6 bases for J; bases not matched to a gene: 9. The CDR3 is made up of 14 amino acids. Germline CDR1 reads SGHDT; CDR2 reads YYEEEE.

This CDR3 is CASSWGGDYGYTF. The CDR3 bases are TGTGCCAGCAGTTGGGGGGGTGACTATGGCTACACCTTC. This chain links TRBV28 with TRBJ1-2; tentative D call: TRBD1 (5 bases). Germline CDR1 is MDHEN and CDR2 is SYDVKM. This CDR3 has 13 amino acids. Between the trimmed V and J ends, which lost 4 bases and 3 bases, there was a span of 9 bases.

The chain combines TRBV5-4 with TRBJ1-6; D is perhaps TRBD1 (6 bases). CDR1 is SGHNT and CDR2 is YYREEE in the germline V gene (reference sequence). The CDR3 runs 13 residues. Between the trimmed V and J ends, which lost 7 bases and 8 bases, there was a span of 13 bases. The CDR3 spells CASWGAGDSPLHF. CDR3 bases: TGTGCCAGCTGGGGGGCAGGGGATTCACCCCTCCACTTT.

CDR3 protein: CASSLRLAGAETQYF. The CDR3 nucleotides are TGTGCCAGCAGCTTAAGGCTAGCGGGCGCGGAGACCCAGTACTTC. V usage is TRBV13 and J usage is TRBJ2-5; 8 nucleotides agree with TRBD2. The length of the CDR3 is 15 residues. J gave up 5 bases and V 2 bases, and 7 bases lay outside the gene matches. Looked up from germline, CDR1 is PRHDT and CDR2 is FYEKMQ (reference sequence).

The rearrangement uses TRBV6-4 and TRBJ1-2, with a tentative D call TRBD1 (5 bases). Germline V gives CDR1 MRHNA, CDR2 SNTAGT. The germline V and J ends were trimmed by 3 bases and 4 bases, with 15 bases remaining between them. The CDR3 contains 15 residues. The CDR3 DNA is TGTGCCAGCAGTGAAGGACCAGGGAATCTCTATGGCTACACCTTC. Encoded protein: CASSEGPGNLYGYTF.

The J gene is TRBJ1-1, the V gene TRBV5-1, with D perhaps TRBD1 (5 bases). The germline gives CDR1 SGHRS, CDR2 YFSETQ. The CDR3 spans 14 residues. The V end lost 3 bases, the J end lost 0 bases, and 9 bases lay between the germline ends. For the CDR3, the DNA is TGCGCCAGCAGCTGGGGGTGGGTGAACACTGAAGCTTTCTTT. Translating gives CASSWGWVNTEAFF.

The genes are TRBV30 and TRBJ2-3, with 9 positions matching TRBD2. The CDR3 has 13 amino acids. Per the germline V gene, CDR1 is GTSNPN and CDR2 is SVGIG (reference sequence). J was trimmed by 2 bases and V by 5 bases; bases with no gene match: 2. The CDR3 DNA follows: TGTGCCTGGCGACTAGCGGACACAGATACGCAGTATTTT. This encodes CAWRLADTDTQYF.

This chain connects TRBV15 to TRBJ2-7, with 9 bases matching TRBD1. The germline V gene encodes CDR1 LNHNV and CDR2 YYDKDF (reference sequence). The CDR3 contains 15 residues. V was pared by 2 bases and J by 6 bases, with 8 bases of the junction left unmatched. The CDR3 bases are TGTGCCACCAGCAGACTGGGGACAGGGCAGGGCGAGCAGTACTTC. Translation gives CATSRLGTGQGEQYF.